This TCR beta chain was found in a study of T cell repertoires in cytomegalovirus infection (dated by TCRdb to about 2019). About the full investigation: The HLA type of each donor mattered for the analysis, because public TCR beta signatures pointed to carriage of CMV infection along with the matching HLA type.

Sequencer: Illumina HiSeq 1500. TCRdb itself trimmed the public reads at Q25 with fastp, ran MiXCR and retained productive beta chains. Identical CDR3 proteins give one entry, which carries the most common genes and DNA. The sample contains about 400,000 distinct CDR3 sequences, 15% to 20% of them found a single time. The top ten clones comprise 8.5% to 10% of the sample. What the work shows at the level of the full study, not this receptor alone: In both this cohort and an independent roughly 330-donor cohort, the cumulative frequency of public TCR beta family members distinguished carriers of CMV infection plus the relevant HLA type. The ex vivo response was dominated by HLA-C-restricted CMV-specific TCR beta clonotypes, which also provided the single most frequent clonotype in two of eight donors.

This clonotype was seen a few times. Its antigen is still unknown. No base qualities exist here, and no much larger clone lies one base off it. Inclusive of the bounding cysteine and phenylalanine, the CDR3 is 13 residues long. Left in the record is the CDR3 DNA by itself, 39 bases read in frame from the first base. As encoded in the germline V gene (reference sequence), CDR1 is DFQATT while CDR2 is SNEGSKA. V and J are truncated by 6 bases and 3 bases respectively, leaving an intervening sequence of 12 bases. The sequence derives from a human donor in good health (CMV status not recorded). Some clones in this sample may be carry-over from other donors' samples. Sequenced input: PBMCs. The chain is encoded by TRBV20-1 joined to TRBJ1-5, and TRBD1 may be the D gene, going by 5 matching bases. The DNA sequence is as follows: TGCAGTGCCCTGGGACCCCCCAATCAGCCCCAGCATTTT. It translates to CSALGPPNQPQHF.